This T cell receptor beta chain is from a study of shared clonotypes between healthy human individuals. Study context: The plates for each donor numbered three CD4 naive, three CD4 memory, two CD8 naive and one CD8 memory.

The study, taken as a whole, reports: Clonotypes shared by all four donors outscored non-shared clonotypes in generation probability. Few donors restricted represented genetic and exposure-history diversity.

CD45RO-negative cells were positively selected for CCR7, leaving out terminally differentiated effector memory CD45RA+ cells. Unmatched junction bases numbered 6, after V lost 1 base and J lost 8 bases. Germline values: CDR1 MGHRA, CDR2 YSYEKL. This CDR3 comprises 14 residues. Using immunoSEQ multiplex PCR, the repertoire was profiled, and TCRdb retains in-frame clones only, with some absent. The sample includes more than 2 million clones, over 85% seen only once; the top ten take 1% to 1.3%. This clone was picked up a small number of times. Its target is unknown. In the same sample, other DNA sequences code for this CDR3.

The origin of this receptor is a young man in good health. The rearrangement links TRBV4-1 to TRBJ1-2; 8 bases fit TRBD1. The sample comprised naive CD8+ T cells sorted from blood. The CDR3 loop is CASSQVGTGNGYTF. Written as DNA, the CDR3 is TGCGCCAGCAGCCAAGTCGGGACAGGCAACGGCTACACCTTC.